This T cell receptor (beta chain) was found in a study of Ad26.COV2.S vaccination and SARS-CoV-2 variants (dated by TCRdb to the early 2020s). For context, the study as a whole: Donors in the vaccine arm were drawn from COV1001, a phase I-IIa trial of Ad26.COV2.S in healthy adults that was multicentre, randomized, double-blind and placebo-controlled. Dosing of Ad26.COV2.S was intramuscular, at either 5x10^10 or 1x10^11 viral particles, delivered as one shot or as two shots spaced 56 days apart. TCRbeta repertoire sequencing served as the tool for gauging how specific and how broad the SARS-CoV-2-reactive T cell receptors were following Ad26.COV2.S vaccination. A total of approximately 32 samples were included in the TCR-sequenced set, comprising roughly 19 Ad26.COV2.S vaccine recipients, 5 placebo recipients and 8 SARS-CoV-2 convalescent individuals. Trial participants were randomized into five groups of five: low-dose or high-dose Ad26.COV2.S given once or twice, or placebo on both occasions. Blinding of investigators to trial group allocation was maintained during experiments and outcome assessment. Results the study describes overall, beyond this receptor: After vaccination, spike-specific CD8+ and CD4+ T cell responses were reported to show substantial breadth. Ad26.COV2.S recipients had higher spike-specific TCR breadth than placebo recipients (P = 0.0014). Vaccine and placebo recipients had similar non-spike TCR breadth, a finding consistent with the vaccine containing only spike. The study lacked the statistical power to compare responses across vaccine doses or regimens. The authors noted that total T cell responses may have been underestimated by the TCR breadth and depth analyses.

Measured from the cysteine to the phenylalanine, the CDR3 is 15 residues long. Only the CDR3 part of the read is kept: 45 bases, read in frame from the first base. V was cut back by 5 bases and J by 1 base, leaving a gap of 14 bases between them. From a lookup of the germline V gene (reference sequence), CDR1 and CDR2 are SEHNR and FQNEAQ. The immunoSEQ Assay was used to sequence TCRbeta CDR3 regions. After extraction, genomic DNA underwent amplification by bias-controlled multiplex PCR, followed by high-throughput sequencing. The authors processed their data as follows. Collapsing and filtering of sequences were performed to quantify the absolute abundance of each unique TCRbeta CDR3 region. Usable DNA was measured by amplifying reference genes present in all nucleated cells, and TCRbeta template counts were normalized to that usable DNA to estimate T cell fraction. Repertoire TCRs were annotated as SARS-CoV-2-specific by exact matching of V gene, CDR3 amino acid sequence and J gene to a known reactive TCR set. The reference SARS-CoV-2 TCR set was obtained from MIRA and was filtered for enrichment in COVID-19-positive ImmuneCODE repertoires, whereby public or cross-reactive TCRs were removed. Using the MIRA antigens, annotated TCRs were further analysed by specific ORF or by position within an ORF. Depth was the summed frequency of annotated unique rearrangements, while breadth was defined as annotated unique rearrangements over total unique productive rearrangements. Group comparisons of TCR breadth used two-sided Wilcoxon rank-sum tests. In its TCRdb copy, this immuneACCESS table keeps in-frame sequences only and misses some clones. Where compared with another copy, unresolved V genes explain less than half of these, and the others have no known cause. The V and J calls and clone size were taken over from that table, and D and trimming were inferred from the DNA. In all, the sample holds about 460,000 clones, and 80% to 90% of those were seen once. Over 1.5% of the sample belongs to the ten largest clones.

The sample's treatment or condition, from its label and the paper: some 20 received Ad26.COV2.S at low or high dose, single or two shots; 5 received placebo; per-sample allocation not given. Repertoires of vaccine and placebo recipients were sequenced from samples collected on day 63 after the first injection. Cohort 1b enrolled roughly 25 adults aged 18-55 years at a single site in Boston, USA, between 29 July and 7 August 2020. As a vaccine, Ad26.COV2.S was a replication-incompetent adenovirus type 26 vector that expressed a prefusion-stabilized SARS-CoV-2 spike protein derived from the original Wuhan strain. Comment on this clone: Which antigen it targets is not known. Base qualities are missing; no much larger clone stands one base away.

The source of this sequence is a person between 18 and 65 years old who received the Ad26.COV2.S COVID-19 vaccine or a placebo. The sequence is built from TRBV7-9 and TRBJ1-1; a tentative D call is TRBD1 (5 bases match). The sequenced sample was peripheral blood, obtained in a trial of Ad26.COV2.S vaccine versus placebo. The CDR3: CASSLGEGTNTEAFF. The nucleotides read TGTGCCAGCAGCCTAGGGGAGGGTACGAACACTGAAGCTTTCTTT.